Detailed here is one TCR beta chain. Its matching antigen is unknown. Profiling relied on immunoSEQ multiplex PCR, and the TCRdb table lists in-frame clones only, not all of them. This table holds 12,000 or so clones, over 75% found once. The data were obtained in a study of chemoradiotherapy in HPV16-positive cancers. Turning to the study itself: Candidate HPV-specific T-cell clones and common TCR motifs came from functional assays in two HPV16-positive patients.

Samples were taken several times over chemoradiotherapy. General study findings and limits: Candidate HPV-specific clones and E7-related TCR motifs grew in tumor during treatment. Better recurrence-free survival went with HPV-responsive T-cell expansion in HPV16-positive patients.

V was clipped by 1 base and J by 3 bases, with 18 bases between them. This CDR3 contains 16 residues. Germline V gene data show CDR1 as GTSNPN and CDR2 as SVGIG (reference sequence). The sample consisted of blood, taken from a patient who underwent chemoradiotherapy. The sequence was obtained from a human donor with HPV-associated anogenital cancer. The J gene is TRBJ2-5, the V gene TRBV30; tentatively, D is TRBD2 (7 bases). CDR3 residues: CAWSGTLRGGEETQYF. CDR3 DNA: TGTGCCTGGAGTGGAACCCTAAGGGGGGGAGAAGAGACCCAGTACTTC.